The clone carrying this T cell receptor beta chain showed up many times. This sample was included in a study of response to subunit inactivated influenza vaccine. The V gene's germline CDR1 is DFQATT and CDR2 SNEGSKA (reference sequence). The CDR3 length is 13 residues. The germline V and J ends were trimmed by 3 bases and 4 bases, with 13 bases remaining between them. TCRdb reprocessed the RT-PCR reads via MiXCR and lists one record per CDR3 protein. The sample lists 750,000 to 850,000 distinct CDR3 sequences, about 18% occurring once. The starting material was PBMCs from blood, obtained more than 4 days after vaccination. The chain links TRBV20-1 to TRBJ2-7; tentatively, D is TRBD1 (5 bases). This receptor was taken from a man over 45 who received an inactivated influenza vaccine. CDR3 sequence reads: CSARTAAEYEQYF. CDR3 in DNA: TGCAGTGCTAGGACAGCAGCTGAGTACGAGCAGTACTTC.